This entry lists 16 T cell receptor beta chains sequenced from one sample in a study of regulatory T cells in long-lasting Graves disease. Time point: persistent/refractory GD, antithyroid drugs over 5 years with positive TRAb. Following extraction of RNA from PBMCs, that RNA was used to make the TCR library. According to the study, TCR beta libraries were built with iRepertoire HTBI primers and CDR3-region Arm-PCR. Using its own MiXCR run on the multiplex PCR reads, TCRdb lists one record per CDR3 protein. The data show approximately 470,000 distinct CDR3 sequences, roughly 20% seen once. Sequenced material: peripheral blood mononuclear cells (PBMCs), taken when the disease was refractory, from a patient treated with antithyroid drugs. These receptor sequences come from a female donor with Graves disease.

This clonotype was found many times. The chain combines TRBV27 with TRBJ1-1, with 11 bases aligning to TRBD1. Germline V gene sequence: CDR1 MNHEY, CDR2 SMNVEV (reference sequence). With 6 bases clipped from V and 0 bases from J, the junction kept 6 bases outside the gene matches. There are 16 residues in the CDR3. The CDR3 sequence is CASRGQGAVMNTEAFF. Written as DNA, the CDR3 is TGTGCCAGCAGAGGACAGGGGGCAGTTATGAACACTGAAGCTTTCTTT.

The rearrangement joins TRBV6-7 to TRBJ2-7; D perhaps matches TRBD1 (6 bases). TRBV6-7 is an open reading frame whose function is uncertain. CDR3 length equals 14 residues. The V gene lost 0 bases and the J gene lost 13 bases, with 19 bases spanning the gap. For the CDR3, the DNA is TGTGCCAGCAGTTACTCATCGGACAGCCGTGAGCGCTACTTC. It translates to CASSYSSDSRERYF.

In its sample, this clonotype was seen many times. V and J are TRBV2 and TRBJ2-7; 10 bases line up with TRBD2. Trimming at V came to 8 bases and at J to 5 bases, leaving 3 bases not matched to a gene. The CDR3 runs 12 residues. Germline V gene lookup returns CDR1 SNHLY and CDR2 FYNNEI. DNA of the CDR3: TGTGCCAGCGAGCGGGGGGGGAACGAGCAGTACTTC. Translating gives CASERGGNEQYF.

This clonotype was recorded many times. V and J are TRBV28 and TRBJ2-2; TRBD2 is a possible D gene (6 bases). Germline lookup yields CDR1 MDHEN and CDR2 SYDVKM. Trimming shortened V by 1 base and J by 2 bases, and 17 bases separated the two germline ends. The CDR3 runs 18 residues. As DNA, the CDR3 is TGTGCCAGCAGTTTATTGACGGGAGCCTGGGTAAACACCGGGGAGCTGTTTTTT. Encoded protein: CASSLLTGAWVNTGELFF.

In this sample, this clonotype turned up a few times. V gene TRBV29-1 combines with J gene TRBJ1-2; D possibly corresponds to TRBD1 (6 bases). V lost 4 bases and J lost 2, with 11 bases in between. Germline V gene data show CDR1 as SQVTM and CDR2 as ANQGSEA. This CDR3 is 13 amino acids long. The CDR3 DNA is TGCAGCGTTGTTGAGGACAGCAACTATGGCTACACCTTC. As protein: CSVVEDSNYGYTF.

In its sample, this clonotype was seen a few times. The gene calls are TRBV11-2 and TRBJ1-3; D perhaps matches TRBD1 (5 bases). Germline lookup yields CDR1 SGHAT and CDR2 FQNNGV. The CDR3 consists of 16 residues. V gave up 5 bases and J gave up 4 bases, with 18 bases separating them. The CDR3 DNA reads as TGTGCCAGCAGCAACCGGGACCGGGGGTCCGGAAACACCATATATTTT. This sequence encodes CASSNRDRGSGNTIYF. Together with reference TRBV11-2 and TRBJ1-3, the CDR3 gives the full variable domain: EAGVAQSPRYKIIEKRQSVAFWCNPISGHATLYWYQQILGQGPKLLIQFQNNGVVDDSQLPKDRFSAERLKGVDSTLKIQPAKLEDSAVYLCASSNRDRGSGNTIYFGEGSWLTVV.

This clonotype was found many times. This CDR3 reads CASKGTGGNEKLFF. CDR3 DNA: TGTGCCAGCAAGGGAACAGGGGGAAATGAAAAACTGTTTTTT. The V call is TRBV13, the J call TRBJ1-4; 8 bases fit TRBD1. J gave up 5 bases and V 7 bases, and 6 bases lay outside the gene matches. The CDR3 spans 14 residues. Looked up from germline, CDR1 is PRHDT and CDR2 is FYEKMQ (reference sequence).

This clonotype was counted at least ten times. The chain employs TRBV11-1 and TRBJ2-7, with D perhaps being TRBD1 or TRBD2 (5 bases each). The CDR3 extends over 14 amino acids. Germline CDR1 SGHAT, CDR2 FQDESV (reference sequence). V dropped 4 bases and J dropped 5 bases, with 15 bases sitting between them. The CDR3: CASSYPGPHHEQYF. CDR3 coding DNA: TGTGCCAGCAGCTATCCGGGACCGCACCACGAGCAGTACTTC. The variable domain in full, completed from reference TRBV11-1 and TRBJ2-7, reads EAEVAQSPRYKITEKSQAVAFWCDPISGHATLYWYRQILGQGPELLVQFQDESVVDDSQLPKDRFSAERLKGVDSTLKIQPAELGDSAMYLCASSYPGPHHEQYFGPGTRLTVT.

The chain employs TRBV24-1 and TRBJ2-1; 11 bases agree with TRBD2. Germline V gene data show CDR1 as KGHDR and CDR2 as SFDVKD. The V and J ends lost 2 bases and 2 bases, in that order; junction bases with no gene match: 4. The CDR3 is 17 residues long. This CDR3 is CATSDWGSGRAYNEQFF. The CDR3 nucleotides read TGTGCCACCAGTGATTGGGGTAGCGGGAGGGCCTACAATGAGCAGTTCTTC.

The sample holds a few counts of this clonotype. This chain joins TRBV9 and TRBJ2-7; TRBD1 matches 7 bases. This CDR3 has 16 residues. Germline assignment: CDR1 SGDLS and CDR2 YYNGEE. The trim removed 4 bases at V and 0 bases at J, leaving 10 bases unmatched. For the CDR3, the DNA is TGTGCCAGCAGCCCCAAAGGGGGCACGGACTCCTACGAGCAGTACTTC. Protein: CASSPKGGTDSYEQYF.

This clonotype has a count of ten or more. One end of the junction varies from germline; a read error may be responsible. Here the CDR3 reads CGSALGTRPNYEQYF. The DNA for the CDR3 is TGTGGCAGCGCGTTGGGGACTAGGCCCAACTACGAGCAGTACTTC. V is TRBV7-2 and J is TRBJ2-7; 8 bases are a match to TRBD2. The CDR3 is made up of 15 amino acids. Germline loops: CDR1 SGHTA, CDR2 FQGNSA.

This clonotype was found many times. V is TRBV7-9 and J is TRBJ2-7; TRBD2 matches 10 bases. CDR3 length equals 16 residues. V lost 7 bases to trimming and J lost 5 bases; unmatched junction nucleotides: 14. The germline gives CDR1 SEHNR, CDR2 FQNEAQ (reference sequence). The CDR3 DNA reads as TGTGCCAGCACCACAGGTAGCGGGAGGTCGTCCAACGAGCAGTACTTC. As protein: CASTTGSGRSSNEQYF. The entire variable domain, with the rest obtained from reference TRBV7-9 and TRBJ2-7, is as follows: DTGVSQNPRHKITKRGQNVTFRCDPISEHNRLYWYRQTLGQGPEFLTYFQNEAQLEKSRLLSDRFSAERPKGSFSTLEIQRTEQGDSAMYLCASTTGSGRSSNEQYFGPGTRLTVT.

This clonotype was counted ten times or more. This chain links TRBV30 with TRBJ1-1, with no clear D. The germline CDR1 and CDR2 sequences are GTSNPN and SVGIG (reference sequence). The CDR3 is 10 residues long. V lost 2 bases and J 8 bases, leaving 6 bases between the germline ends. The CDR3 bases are TGTGCCTGGAGTCAACGGGAAGCTTTCTTT. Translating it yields CAWSQREAFF. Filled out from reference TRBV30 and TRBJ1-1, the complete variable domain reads SQTIHQWPATLVQPVGSPLSLECTVEGTSNPNLYWYRQAAGRGLQLLFYSVGIGQISSEVPQNLSASRPQDRQFILSSKKLLLSDSGFYLCAWSQREAFFGQGTRLTVV.

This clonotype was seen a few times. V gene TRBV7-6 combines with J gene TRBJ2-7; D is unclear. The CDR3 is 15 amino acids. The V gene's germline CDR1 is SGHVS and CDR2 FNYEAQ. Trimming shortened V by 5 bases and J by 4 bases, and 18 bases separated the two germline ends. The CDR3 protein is CASSLGEMTTYEQYF. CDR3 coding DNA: TGTGCCAGCAGCCTAGGAGAGATGACAACTTACGAGCAGTACTTC.

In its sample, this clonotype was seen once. This CDR3 reads CASSISGFGTGELFF. The CDR3 region has the DNA TGTGCCAGTAGTATATCAGGGTTCGGCACCGGGGAGCTGTTTTTT. The rearrangement joins TRBV19 to TRBJ2-2; D possibly corresponds to TRBD1 (5 bases). V lost 2 bases to trimming and J lost 4 bases, with 11 bases between them. From germline, CDR1 is LNHDA and CDR2 SQIVND (reference sequence). The CDR3 has 15 residues.

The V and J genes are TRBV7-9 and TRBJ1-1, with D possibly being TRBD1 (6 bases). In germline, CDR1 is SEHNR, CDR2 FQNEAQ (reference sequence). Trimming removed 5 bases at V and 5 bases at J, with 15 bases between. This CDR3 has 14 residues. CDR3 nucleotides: TGTGCCAGCAGCGTACAGGGTAGCAGTACTGAAGCTTTCTTT. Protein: CASSVQGSSTEAFF.